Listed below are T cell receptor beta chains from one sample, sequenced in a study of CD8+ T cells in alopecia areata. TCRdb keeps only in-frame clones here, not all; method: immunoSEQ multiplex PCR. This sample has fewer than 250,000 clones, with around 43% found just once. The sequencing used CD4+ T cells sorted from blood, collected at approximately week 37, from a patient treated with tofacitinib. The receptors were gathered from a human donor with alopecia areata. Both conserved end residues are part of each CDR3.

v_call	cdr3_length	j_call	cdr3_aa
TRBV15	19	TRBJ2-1	CATSSPLGLAGSSYNEQFF
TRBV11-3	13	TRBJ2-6	CASSPRGANVLTF
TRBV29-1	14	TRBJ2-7	CSVSWHFPSYEQYF
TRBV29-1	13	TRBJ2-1	CSVDEREGKEQFF
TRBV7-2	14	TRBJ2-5	CASSLGGPGETQYF
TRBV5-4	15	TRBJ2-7	CASSLAGGLTYEQYF
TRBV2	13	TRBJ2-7	CASKVGTGREQYF
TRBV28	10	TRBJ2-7	CASSRYEQYF
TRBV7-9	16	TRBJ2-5	CASSLVPSGSGETQYF
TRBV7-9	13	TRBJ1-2	CATSSDPRNGYTF
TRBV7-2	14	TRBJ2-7	CASSLNREGYEQYF
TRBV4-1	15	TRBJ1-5	CASSQDHYSNQPQHF
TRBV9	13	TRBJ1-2	CASSAEGRDGYTF
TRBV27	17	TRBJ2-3	CASTRGPQGVGTDTQYF
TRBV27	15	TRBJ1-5	CASSSTTGGRQPQHF
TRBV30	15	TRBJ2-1	CAWRGLGEVYNEQFF
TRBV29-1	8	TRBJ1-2	CSVDGYTF
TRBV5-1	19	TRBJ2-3	CASSSKTSGGTTSTDTQYF
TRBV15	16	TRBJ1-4	CATSRGDSLDDEKLFF
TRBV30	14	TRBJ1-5	CAWSVIGGAQPQHF
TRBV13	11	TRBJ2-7	CASSQAAEQYF
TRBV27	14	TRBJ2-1	CASTYRVGVNEQFF
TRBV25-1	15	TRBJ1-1	CASSETGTRNTEAFF
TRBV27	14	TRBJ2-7	CASGNLDGAYEQYF
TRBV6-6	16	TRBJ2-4	CASTRTSGIAKNIQYF
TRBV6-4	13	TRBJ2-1	CASSDEGLREQFF
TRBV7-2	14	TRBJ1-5	CASSSDPGTRPQHF
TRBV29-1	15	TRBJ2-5	CSVLEWGGNQETQYF
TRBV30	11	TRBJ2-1	CAWKLAIEQFF
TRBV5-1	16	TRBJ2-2	CASSLTGTGGTGELFF
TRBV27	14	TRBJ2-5	CASKEPGPQETQYF
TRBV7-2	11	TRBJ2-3	CASSARTVLYF
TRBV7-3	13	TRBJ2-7	CASSLVGDYEQYF
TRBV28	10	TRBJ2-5	CASSQETQYF
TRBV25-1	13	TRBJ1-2	CASRNGGSLGYTF
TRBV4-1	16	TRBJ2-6	CASSHTGGSGANVLTF
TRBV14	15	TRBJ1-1	CASSRTTGGGTEAFF
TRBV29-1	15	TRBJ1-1	CSVVNPGLVLTEAFF
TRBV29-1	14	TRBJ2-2	CSVQPTGSGGELFF
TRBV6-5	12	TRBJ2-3	CASSSGTGGTYF
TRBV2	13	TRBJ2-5	CASSTLRGETQYF
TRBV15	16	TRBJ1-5	CATSRDGTYSNQPQHF
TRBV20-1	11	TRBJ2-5	CSAPTEETQYF
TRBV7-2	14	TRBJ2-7	CASSRRRDRDEQYF
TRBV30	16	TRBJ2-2	CAWSNPWTGETGELFF
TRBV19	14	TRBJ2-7	CASSAEAGSYEQYF
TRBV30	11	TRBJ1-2	CACAGNYGYTF
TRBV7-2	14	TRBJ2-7	CASNDPSGSYEQYF
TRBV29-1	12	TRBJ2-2	CSVERRTGELFF
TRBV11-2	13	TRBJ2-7	CASSPGLSYEQYF
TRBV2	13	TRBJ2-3	CASRRGSTDTQYF
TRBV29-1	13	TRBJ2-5	CSVRDRGQETQYF
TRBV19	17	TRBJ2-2	CASSRWGLAGEGGELFF
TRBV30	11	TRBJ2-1	CAWSDYNEQFF
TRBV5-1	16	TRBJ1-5	CASSLDPWKSNQPQHF